This TCR beta chain is from a study of cytomegalovirus exposure and HLA in healthy donors. Germline V gene sequence: CDR1 MNHEY, CDR2 SVGAGI. V lost 5 bases, J lost 8 bases, and 8 bases stayed unmatched. CDR3 length: 14 amino acids. With 60 Vbeta and 13 Jbeta primers, the PCR was carried out. The data were produced by immunoSEQ multiplex PCR, yet TCRdb's version contains in-frame clones alone and is incomplete. The table shows roughly 100,000 clones, with about 69% occurring only once. This clone occurred a few times. The sample was PBMCs. This clonotype was obtained from a man aged 35 to 55 in good health and CMV-seronegative. This chain links TRBV6-5 with TRBJ2-1; 8 bases map to TRBD1. The CDR3 coding sequence is TGTGCCAGCAGTCCCTGGACAGGGTCCCATGAGCAGTTCTTC. As protein: CASSPWTGSHEQFF.